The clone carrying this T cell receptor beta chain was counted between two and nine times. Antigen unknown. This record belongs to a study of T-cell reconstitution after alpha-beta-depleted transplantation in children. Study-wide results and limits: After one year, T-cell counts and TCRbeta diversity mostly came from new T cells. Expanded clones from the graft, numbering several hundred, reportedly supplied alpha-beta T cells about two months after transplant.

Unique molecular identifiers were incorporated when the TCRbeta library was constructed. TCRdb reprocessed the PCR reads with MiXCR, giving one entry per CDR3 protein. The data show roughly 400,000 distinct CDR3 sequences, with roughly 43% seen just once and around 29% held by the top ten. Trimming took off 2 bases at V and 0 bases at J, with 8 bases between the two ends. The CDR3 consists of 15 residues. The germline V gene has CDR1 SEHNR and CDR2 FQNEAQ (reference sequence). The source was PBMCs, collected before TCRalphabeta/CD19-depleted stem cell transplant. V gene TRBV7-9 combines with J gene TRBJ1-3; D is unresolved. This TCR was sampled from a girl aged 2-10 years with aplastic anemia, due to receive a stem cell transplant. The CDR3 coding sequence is TGTGCCAGCAGCTTACCACCCTCCTCTGGAAACACCATATATTTT. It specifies CASSLPPSSGNTIYF. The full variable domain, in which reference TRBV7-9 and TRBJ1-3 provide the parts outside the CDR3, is DTGVSQNPRHKITKRGQNVTFRCDPISEHNRLYWYRQTLGQGPEFLTYFQNEAQLEKSRLLSDRFSAERPKGSFSTLEIQRTEQGDSAMYLCASSLPPSSGNTIYFGEGSWLTVV.